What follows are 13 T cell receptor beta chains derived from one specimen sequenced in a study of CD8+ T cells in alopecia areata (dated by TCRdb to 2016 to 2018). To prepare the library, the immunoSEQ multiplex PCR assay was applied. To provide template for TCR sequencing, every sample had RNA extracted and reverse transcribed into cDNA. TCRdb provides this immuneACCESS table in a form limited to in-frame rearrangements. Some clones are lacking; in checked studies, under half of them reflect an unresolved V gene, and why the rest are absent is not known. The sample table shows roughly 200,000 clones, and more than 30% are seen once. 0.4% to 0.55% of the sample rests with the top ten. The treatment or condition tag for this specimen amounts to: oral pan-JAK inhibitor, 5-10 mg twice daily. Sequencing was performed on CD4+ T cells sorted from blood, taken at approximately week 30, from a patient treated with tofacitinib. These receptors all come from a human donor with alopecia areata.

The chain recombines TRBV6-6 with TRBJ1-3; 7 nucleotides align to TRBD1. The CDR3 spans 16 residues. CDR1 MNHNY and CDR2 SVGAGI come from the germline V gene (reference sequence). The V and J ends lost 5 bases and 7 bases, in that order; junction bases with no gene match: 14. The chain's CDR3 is CASSTVADRIKNTIYF. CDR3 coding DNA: TGTGCCAGCAGTACCGTTGCGGACAGGATAAAGAACACCATATATTTT.

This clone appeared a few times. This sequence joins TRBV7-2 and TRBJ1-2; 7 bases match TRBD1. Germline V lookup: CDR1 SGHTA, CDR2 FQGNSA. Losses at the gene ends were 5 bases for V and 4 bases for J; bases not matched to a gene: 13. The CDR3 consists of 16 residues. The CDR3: CASSARQGSGTYGYTF. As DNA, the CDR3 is TGTGCCAGCAGCGCGAGACAGGGTTCAGGCACCTATGGCTACACCTTC.

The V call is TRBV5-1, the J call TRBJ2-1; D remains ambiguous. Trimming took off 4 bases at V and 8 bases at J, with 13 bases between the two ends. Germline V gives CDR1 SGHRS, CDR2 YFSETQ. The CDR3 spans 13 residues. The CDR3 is CASSPSGFDEQFF. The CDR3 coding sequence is TGCGCCAGCAGCCCCTCGGGTTTCGATGAGCAGTTCTTC.

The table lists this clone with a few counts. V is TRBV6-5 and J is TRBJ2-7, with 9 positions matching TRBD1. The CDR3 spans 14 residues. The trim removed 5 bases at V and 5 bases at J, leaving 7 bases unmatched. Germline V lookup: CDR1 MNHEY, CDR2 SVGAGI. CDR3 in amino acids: CASSRRDRAHEQYF. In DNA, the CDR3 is TGTGCCAGCAGTCGCCGGGACAGGGCTCACGAGCAGTACTTC.

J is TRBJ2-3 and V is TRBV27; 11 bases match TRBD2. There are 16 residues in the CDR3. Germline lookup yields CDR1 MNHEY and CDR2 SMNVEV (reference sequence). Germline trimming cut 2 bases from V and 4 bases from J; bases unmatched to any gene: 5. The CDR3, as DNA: TGTGCCAGCAGTTTAGCCCCGGGACTAGCGGCAGATACGCAGTATTTT. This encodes CASSLAPGLAADTQYF.

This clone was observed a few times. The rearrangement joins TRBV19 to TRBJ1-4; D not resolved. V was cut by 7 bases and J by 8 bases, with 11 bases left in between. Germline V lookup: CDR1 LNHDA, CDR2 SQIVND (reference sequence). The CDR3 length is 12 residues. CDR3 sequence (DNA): TGTGCCAGTAAAGGGTTCGAAGAAAAACTGTTTTTT. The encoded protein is CASKGFEEKLFF. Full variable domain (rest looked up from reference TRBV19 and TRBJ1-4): DGGITQSPKYLFRKEGQNVTLSCEQNLNHDAMYWYRQDPGQGLRLIYYSQIVNDFQKGDIAEGYSVSREKKESFPLTVTSAQKNPTAFYLCASKGFEEKLFFGSGTQLSVL.

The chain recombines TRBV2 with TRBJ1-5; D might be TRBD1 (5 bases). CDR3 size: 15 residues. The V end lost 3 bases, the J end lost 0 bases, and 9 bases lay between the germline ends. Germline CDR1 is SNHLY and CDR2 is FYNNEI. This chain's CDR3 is CASSEGRHSNQPQHF. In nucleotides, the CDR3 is TGTGCCAGCAGTGAGGGACGGCATAGCAATCAGCCCCAGCATTTT.

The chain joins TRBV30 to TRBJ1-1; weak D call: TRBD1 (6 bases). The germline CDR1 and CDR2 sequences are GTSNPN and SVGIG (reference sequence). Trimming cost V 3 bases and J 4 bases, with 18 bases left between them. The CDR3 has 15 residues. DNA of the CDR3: TGTGCCTGGAGGGCGGGCCCCTTGGGGGCCACTGAAGCTTTCTTT. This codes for CAWRAGPLGATEAFF.

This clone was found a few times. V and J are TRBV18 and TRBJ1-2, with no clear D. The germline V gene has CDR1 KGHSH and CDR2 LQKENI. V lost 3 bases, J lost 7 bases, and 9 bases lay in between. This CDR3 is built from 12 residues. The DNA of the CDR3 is TGTGCCAGCTCACCGGGAAGGGCTGGCTACACCTTC. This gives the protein CASSPGRAGYTF.

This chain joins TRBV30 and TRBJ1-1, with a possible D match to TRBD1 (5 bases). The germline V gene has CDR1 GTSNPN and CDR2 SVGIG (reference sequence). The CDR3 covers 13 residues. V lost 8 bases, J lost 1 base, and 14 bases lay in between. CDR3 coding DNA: TGTGCCGGACTGGGGGGAAGGAACACTGAAGCTTTCTTT. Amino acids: CAGLGGRNTEAFF. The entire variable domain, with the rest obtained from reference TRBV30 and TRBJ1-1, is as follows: SQTIHQWPATLVQPVGSPLSLECTVEGTSNPNLYWYRQAAGRGLQLLFYSVGIGQISSEVPQNLSASRPQDRQFILSSKKLLLSDSGFYLCAGLGGRNTEAFFGQGTRLTVV.

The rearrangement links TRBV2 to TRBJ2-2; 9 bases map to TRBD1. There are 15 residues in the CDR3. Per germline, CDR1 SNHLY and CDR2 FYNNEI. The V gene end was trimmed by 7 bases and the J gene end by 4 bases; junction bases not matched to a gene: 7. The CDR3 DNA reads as TGTGCCAGCAACCGGGACAGGGTACCCACCGGGGAGCTGTTTTTT. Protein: CASNRDRVPTGELFF.

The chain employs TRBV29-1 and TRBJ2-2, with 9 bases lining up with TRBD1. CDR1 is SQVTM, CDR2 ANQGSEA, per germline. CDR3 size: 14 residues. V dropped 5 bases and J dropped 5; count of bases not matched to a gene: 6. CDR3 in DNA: TGCAGCGTTCTCCGGGACAGGGCTACCGGGGAGCTGTTTTTT. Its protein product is CSVLRDRATGELFF.

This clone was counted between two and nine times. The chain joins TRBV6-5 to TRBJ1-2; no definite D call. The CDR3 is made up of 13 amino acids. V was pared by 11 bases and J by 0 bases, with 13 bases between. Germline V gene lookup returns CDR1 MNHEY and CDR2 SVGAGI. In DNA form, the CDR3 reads TGTGCCGCAAAAAGAGAAGCTAACTATGGCTACACCTTC. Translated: CAAKREANYGYTF.